This record concerns one T cell receptor (beta chain) sequence. Its binding antigen is unknown. No base quality values were provided; no much bigger clone lies one nucleotide off. From the cysteine up to the phenylalanine, the CDR3 has a length of 16 residues. Kept here is only the CDR3 DNA, which spans 48 bases and is read in frame from base 1. CDR1 is given as SEHNR and CDR2 as FQNEAQ, both from the germline V gene (reference sequence). V trim: 6 bases; J trim: 9 bases; unmatched bases: 12. The entry originates in a study of shared clonotypes between healthy human individuals (TCRdb year 2020). Turning to the overall study: The cohort included three men and two women between 18 and 49 years of age. To increase sequencing depth and limit assay-specific biases, different laboratories used diverse techniques to prepare libraries and sequence TCR repertoires. Between about 0.8 and 9 billion PBMCs per donor were obtained by leukapheresis. To estimate repertoire size and how much clonotype sharing occurs between individuals, the study deeply sequenced the blood TCR repertoires of about five healthy adults. Per donor, three plates each were used for CD4 naive and CD4 memory, two for CD8 naive, and one for CD8 memory.

Overall study results and their limits: Even with the large sequencing depth, rarefaction of the sorted-subset datasets indicated that sequencing was incomplete. When four donors were compared, the shared fraction of clonotypes was about 5.4% for naive CD4, roughly 3.4% for naive CD8, about 2.5% for memory CD4, and 0.35% to 0.4% for memory CD8. Compared with non-shared clonotypes, clonotypes shared by all four sorted-subset donors had higher generation probabilities. The small number of donors limited the genetic and exposure-history diversity represented. Sampling was restricted to blood, and TCR repertoires in tissues likely differ from the TCR repertoires found in blood. Based on pairwise subsampling, the degree of clonotype sharing among donors was expected to be affected by sequencing depth. Naive subsets generally had larger estimated clonotype richness than memory subsets.

TCR CDR3 regions were amplified from genomic DNA by multiplex PCR using the deep immunoSEQ assay. For each cell subset, the extracted genomic DNA was distributed evenly across all wells of several immunoSEQ 96-well plates, and each plate served as one replicate. Each replicate PCR for sorted subsets received roughly 0.2 ug genomic DNA, equal to tens of thousands of T cell genomes. Purified libraries were measured with a Qubit 3.0 fluorometer, size-checked on a Bioanalyzer 2100, and measured again with the KAPA Library Quantification kit. Each immunoSEQ 96-well plate was sequenced on its own single-read 150-cycle Illumina NextSeq 550 flow cell. In the paper's pipeline: Because the immunoSEQ output held only junctional sequences and lacked quality scores, the filtering could not match the filtering applied to full-length reads. To assign V/J genes and CDR3, sequences were annotated against IMGT germline references using PyIR, a Python wrapper for IgBLAST v1.9. Reads were filtered out if the reads had weak V/J assignments (E-value above 1e-6), no CDR3, stop codons, out-of-frame junctions, or ambiguous translated residues. V3J clonotypes were defined as sequences sharing an identical inferred V gene, J gene, and CDR3 amino acid sequence. The percentage overlap between two repertoires was calculated by dividing the number of shared unique clonotypes by the size of the smaller repertoire. Three approaches were used to assess repertoire richness: RTK rarefaction, the Chao1 estimator, and Recon v2.1 estimates of unobserved clonotypes. Generation probabilities for all TCRbeta clonotypes obtained by the gDNA method from a few donors were computed using OLGA. This is the immuneACCESS table as TCRdb keeps it, with only in-frame sequences that have V and J called. A part of the clones is gone; compared with another copy, unresolved V genes explain less than half, and the rest is unexplained. V and J calls and clone size are copied from that table; D and trimming were computed from the DNA. In this sample the table shows some 240,000 clones, over 50% of which occur a single time. Of the sample, 8.5% to 14% is held by the ten largest clones.

The donors were healthy, HIV-negative adults who had no recently reported acute infections or vaccinations. Every donor was a Caucasian adult living in Nashville, Tennessee, USA. CD4+ T cells were enriched by magnetic negative selection, after which naive cells were positively selected on CD45RA and the negative fraction was taken as the memory subset. Blood was collected by leukapheresis, and PBMCs were isolated by Ficoll-Histopaque density gradient centrifugation and then cryopreserved in liquid nitrogen vapor phase. Analytical flow cytometry was used to check the purity and quantity of each magnetically sorted T cell population. Each sorted fraction had its genomic DNA isolated and then quantified by UV absorbance on a Nanodrop 2000c.

Sequencing input: memory CD4+ T cells sorted from blood. The cell subset or site label, as the study defines it: CD45RA-negative fraction. The receptor comes from a man aged 25-45 years in good health. The chain employs TRBV7-9 and TRBJ2-1; 12 junctional bases match TRBD1. For the CDR3, the sequence is CASSFVSGTGGGEQFF. The DNA sequence follows: TGTGCCAGCAGTTTTGTATCCGGGACAGGGGGCGGTGAGCAGTTCTTC.